The entry that follows covers one TCR beta chain sequence. The CDR3 loop spans 14 amino acids. V lost 0 bases, J lost 2 bases, and 11 bases lay in between. Per the germline V gene, CDR1 is GTSNPN and CDR2 is SVGIG (reference sequence). This sample stems from a study of shared clonotypes between healthy human individuals. In replicate PCRs of sorted subsets, 150 to 200 ng DNA, tens of thousands of T cell genomes, was used. Libraries were prepared by immunoSEQ multiplex PCR; TCRdb keeps only in-frame clonotypes and omits some of them. Of 2 million to 2.5 million clones listed, 80% to 95% are singletons.

This sequence joins TRBV30 and TRBJ2-7; D unresolved. Sequencing was performed on naive CD4+ T cells from PBMCs. Subset here: CD45RA+ positively selected. This clonotype was obtained from a man aged 18 to 30 in good health. Some clones in this sample may be carry-over from other donors' samples. CDR3 protein: CAWSVGSSAYEQYF. The CDR3 DNA follows: TGTGCCTGGAGTGTGGGCAGCTCAGCCTACGAGCAGTACTTC.